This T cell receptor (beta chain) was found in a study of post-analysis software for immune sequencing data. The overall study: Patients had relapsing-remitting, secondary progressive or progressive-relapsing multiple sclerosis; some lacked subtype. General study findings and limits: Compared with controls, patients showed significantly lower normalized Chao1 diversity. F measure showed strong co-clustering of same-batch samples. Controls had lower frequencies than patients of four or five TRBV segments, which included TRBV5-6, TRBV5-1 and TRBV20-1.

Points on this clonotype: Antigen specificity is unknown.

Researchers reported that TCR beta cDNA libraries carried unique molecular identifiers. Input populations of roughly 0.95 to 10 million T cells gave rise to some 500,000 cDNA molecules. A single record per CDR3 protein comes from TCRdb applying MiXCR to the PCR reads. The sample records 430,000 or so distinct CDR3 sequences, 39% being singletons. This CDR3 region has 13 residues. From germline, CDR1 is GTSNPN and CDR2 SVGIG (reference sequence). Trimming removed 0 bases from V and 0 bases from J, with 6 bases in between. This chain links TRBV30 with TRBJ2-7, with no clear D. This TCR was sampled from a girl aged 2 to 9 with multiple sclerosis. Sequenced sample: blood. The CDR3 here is CAWSVSSSYEQYF. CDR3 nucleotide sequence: TGTGCCTGGAGTGTATCGAGCTCCTACGAGCAGTACTTC.